The 14 T cell receptor beta chains reported below all come from one sample, sequenced in a study of identical twins. TCRdb called the 5' RACE reads again in MiXCR, with one record for every CDR3 protein. The sample contains roughly 1.6 million distinct CDR3 sequences, roughly a third of which appear only once. Sequenced material: cord blood. The origin of the receptors is a newborn girl in good health.

The chain is built from TRBV4-1 and TRBJ2-4; 12 bases line up with TRBD2. The last part of the DNA fits TRBJ2-7 better; the J call may be wrong. Germline CDR1 MGHRA, CDR2 YSYEKL. The CDR3 extends over 17 amino acids. The CDR3, as DNA: TGCGCCAGCAGCCAAAAACCGCGACTAGCGGGAGAGTACGAGCAGTACTTC. Protein product: CASSQKPRLAGEYEQYF.

This clonotype was seen only a few times. The rearrangement links TRBV21-1 to TRBJ2-3; TRBD1 is the table's D call, not checked against the DNA. TRBV21-1 is a known pseudogene. CDR3 length: 18 amino acids. CDR3 in amino acids: CASSNLKRDREATDTQYF. The CDR3, as DNA: TGTGCCAGCAGCAACTTAAAAAGGGACAGGGAGGCCACAGATACGCAGTATTTT.

The genes are TRBV7-2 and TRBJ2-6; tentatively, D is TRBD1 or TRBD2 (5 bases each). V was cut by 5 bases and J by 0 bases, with 11 bases left in between. This CDR3 spans 16 amino acids. CDR1 is SGHTA, CDR2 FQGNSA, per germline. CDR3 bases: TGTGCCAGCAGCCGGGGCTCGGGCTCTGGGGCCAACGTCCTGACTTTC. This translates into CASSRGSGSGANVLTF.

The chain joins TRBV6-1 to TRBJ1-4; the D gene is possibly TRBD1 (6 bases). The CDR3 length is 16 residues. Trimming pared 1 base from V and 0 bases from J, leaving 9 bases between. The germline V gene encodes CDR1 MNHNS and CDR2 SASEGT. The CDR3 reads CASSEVGAATNEKLFF. CDR3 coding DNA: TGTGCCAGCAGTGAAGTGGGGGCAGCAACTAATGAAAAACTGTTTTTT.

This clonotype was found many times. The chain joins TRBV12-3 or TRBV12-4 to TRBJ2-7; D might be TRBD2 (5 bases). CDR3 size: 11 residues. Trimming stripped 10 bases from V and 7 bases from J, with 14 bases between. The CDR3 sequence is CATTFGGEQYF. For the CDR3, the DNA is TGTGCCACTACTTTTGGCGGGGAGCAGTACTTC.

V is TRBV11-2 and J is TRBJ2-7; perhaps TRBD1 as D (5 bases). V dropped 5 bases and J dropped 7 bases, with 15 bases sitting between them. The CDR3 length is 13 residues. Germline V lookup: CDR1 SGHAT, CDR2 FQNNGV. The CDR3: CASSPSSDNEQYF. The CDR3 DNA reads as TGTGCCAGCAGCCCCTCCTCGGACAATGAGCAGTACTTC.

This rearrangement joins TRBV7-2 to TRBJ2-1; the match to TRBD2 covers 14 bases. V shed 3 bases and J 7 bases; nucleotides not matched to a gene: 5. The germline V gene has CDR1 SGHTA and CDR2 FQGNSA. The CDR3 sequence is 16 residues long. The chain's CDR3 is CASSFGLAGGANEQFF. The CDR3 DNA reads TGTGCCAGCAGCTTTGGACTAGCGGGAGGAGCAAATGAGCAGTTCTTC. Together with reference TRBV7-2 and TRBJ2-1, the CDR3 gives the full variable domain: GAGVSQSPSNKVTEKGKDVELRCDPISGHTALYWYRQSLGQGLEFLIYFQGNSAPDKSGLPSDRFSAERTGGSVSTLTIQRTQQEDSAVYLCASSFGLAGGANEQFFGPGTRLTVL.

The V and J genes are TRBV6-5 and TRBJ2-1, with a possible D match to TRBD2 (5 bases). Germline assignment: CDR1 MNHEY and CDR2 SVGAGI. The ends were cut back, 0 bases at V and 5 bases at J, with 14 bases in the middle. This CDR3 is built from 16 residues. The CDR3 sequence: CASSYSADWSNNEQFF. For the CDR3, the DNA is TGTGCCAGCAGTTACTCAGCGGACTGGAGTAACAATGAGCAGTTCTTC.

This clonotype was seen a few times. The rearrangement joins TRBV7-2 to TRBJ2-1, with 14 bases that match TRBD2. The germline CDR1 and CDR2 sequences are SGHTA and FQGNSA. The CDR3 loop spans 22 amino acids. V shed 1 base and J 0 bases; nucleotides not matched to a gene: 14. CDR3 nucleotides: TGTGCCAGCAGCTTAGGGCCGGGACTAGCGGGGGCCCTAAAATTCTCCTACAATGAGCAGTTCTTC. It codes for CASSLGPGLAGALKFSYNEQFF.

Only a few counts were recorded for this clonotype. The chain recombines TRBV5-5 with TRBJ2-4; TRBD1 matches at 9 bases. TRBJ2-7 explains the end of the DNA better; the J call may be wrong. Per the germline V gene, CDR1 is SGHKS and CDR2 is YYEKEE (reference sequence). This CDR3 spans 14 amino acids. This CDR3 is CASSFHRGPYEQYF. The CDR3 bases are TGTGCCAGCAGCTTCCACAGGGGGCCCTACGAGCAGTACTTC.

This clonotype has more than one count but fewer than ten. The V gene is TRBV20-1, the J gene TRBJ1-4; a weak D match, TRBD1 (5 bases). V lost 6 bases, J lost 5 bases, and 19 bases lay in between. CDR3 length: 15 amino acids. CDR1 DFQATT and CDR2 SNEGSKA come from the germline V gene (reference sequence). CDR3 coding DNA: TGCAGTGCCCCAACCGGGACGGGACCGAATGAAAAACTGTTTTTT. Its translation: CSAPTGTGPNEKLFF.

Ten or more counts support this clonotype. This chain uses TRBV28 with TRBJ1-2; D may be TRBD1 (5 bases). V lost 5 bases, J lost 1 base, and 5 bases lay in between. The germline CDR1 and CDR2 sequences are MDHEN and SYDVKM. The CDR3 consists of 12 residues. CDR3: CASSDSNYGYTF. The CDR3 DNA follows: TGTGCCAGCAGTGACAGTAACTATGGCTACACCTTC.

This clonotype showed up many times. The chain joins TRBV28 to TRBJ2-5, with D unresolved. The germline gives CDR1 MDHEN, CDR2 SYDVKM. Trimming took 5 bases from V and 4 from J, leaving 8 bases between them. This CDR3 is built from 12 residues. The CDR3 here is CASSPPIETQYF. The CDR3 bases are TGTGCCAGCAGTCCACCCATAGAGACCCAGTACTTC.

This clonotype appeared many times. The rearrangement joins TRBV29-1 to TRBJ2-1; D is uncertain. Germline CDR1 is SQVTM and CDR2 is ANQGSEA. The V end lost 4 bases, the J end lost 4 bases, and 14 bases lay between the germline ends. This CDR3 contains 14 residues. CDR3 sequence: CSVVERVSYNEQFF. The DNA for the CDR3 is TGCAGCGTTGTAGAAAGGGTGTCATACAATGAGCAGTTCTTC.